This T cell receptor (beta chain) is drawn from a study of blood T cell repertoires in COVID-19. Study as a whole: Samples representing acute and convalescent COVID-19 were sourced from the United States, Italy and Spain. Sources were T cells, B-cell-depleted T cells, or PBMCs; the material itself was cDNA or gDNA.

Original data processing: From reference gene primer amplification, estimates of nucleated cell counts were derived. Profiled with immunoSEQ multiplex PCR; TCRdb holds only in-frame clones, not every one. D and trimming were read from the DNA, whereas the V and J calls and clone size are those reported in that table. The sample lists approximately 170,000 clones, just over 85% occurring once. This clone has a handful of counts. V was trimmed by 4 bases and J by 2 bases, leaving 8 bases between them. CDR3 size: 13 residues. CDR1 is ENHRY and CDR2 is SYGVKD in the germline V gene. This TCR came from a man aged 45-60 years with active or convalescent COVID-19. This chain connects TRBV10-3 to TRBJ1-1; D unresolved. The sample was peripheral blood. The CDR3 loop reads CAISGEANTEAFF. The CDR3 region has the DNA TGTGCCATCAGTGGAGAGGCCAACACTGAAGCTTTCTTT.